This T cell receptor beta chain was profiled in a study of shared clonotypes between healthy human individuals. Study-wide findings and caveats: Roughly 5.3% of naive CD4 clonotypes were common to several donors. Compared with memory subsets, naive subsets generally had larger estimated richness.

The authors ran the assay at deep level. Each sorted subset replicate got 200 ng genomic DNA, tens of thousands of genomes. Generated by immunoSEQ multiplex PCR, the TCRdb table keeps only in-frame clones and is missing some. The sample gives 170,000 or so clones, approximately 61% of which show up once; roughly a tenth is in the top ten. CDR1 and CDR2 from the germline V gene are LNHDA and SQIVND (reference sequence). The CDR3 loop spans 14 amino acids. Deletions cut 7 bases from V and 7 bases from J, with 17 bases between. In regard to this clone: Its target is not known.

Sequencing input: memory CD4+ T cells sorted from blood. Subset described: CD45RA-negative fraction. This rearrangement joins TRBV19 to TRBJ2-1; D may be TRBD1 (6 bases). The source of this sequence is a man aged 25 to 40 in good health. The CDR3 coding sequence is TGTGCCAGTATTTCAGTTGGGGGCCGGAATGAGCAGTTCTTC. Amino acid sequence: CASISVGGRNEQFF. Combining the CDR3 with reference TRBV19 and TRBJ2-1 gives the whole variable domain DGGITQSPKYLFRKEGQNVTLSCEQNLNHDAMYWYRQDPGQGLRLIYYSQIVNDFQKGDIAEGYSVSREKKESFPLTVTSAQKNPTAFYLCASISVGGRNEQFFGPGTRLTVL.